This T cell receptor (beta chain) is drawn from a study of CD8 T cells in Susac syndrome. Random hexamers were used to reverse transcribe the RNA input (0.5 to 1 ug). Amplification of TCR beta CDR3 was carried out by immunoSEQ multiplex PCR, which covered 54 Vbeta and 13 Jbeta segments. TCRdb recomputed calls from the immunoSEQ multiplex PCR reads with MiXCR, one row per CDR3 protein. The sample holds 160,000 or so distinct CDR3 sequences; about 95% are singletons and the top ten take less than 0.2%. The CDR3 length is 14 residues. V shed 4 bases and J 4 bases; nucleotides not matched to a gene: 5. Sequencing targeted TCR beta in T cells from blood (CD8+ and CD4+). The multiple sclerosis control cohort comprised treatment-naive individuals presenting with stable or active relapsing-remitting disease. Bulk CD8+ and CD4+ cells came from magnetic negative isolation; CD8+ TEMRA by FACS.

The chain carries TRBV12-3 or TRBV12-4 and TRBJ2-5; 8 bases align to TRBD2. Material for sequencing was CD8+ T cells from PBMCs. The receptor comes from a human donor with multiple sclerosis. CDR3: CASSSGAGGETQYF. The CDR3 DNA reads TGTGCCAGCAGTTCTGGGGCGGGAGGAGAGACCCAGTACTTC.